A single sample gave rise to the 26 T cell receptor beta chains below, sequenced in a study of blood T cell repertoires in COVID-19 (dated by TCRdb to 2020 to 2021). The method behind the library was the immunoSEQ multiplex PCR assay. In its TCRdb copy, this immuneACCESS table keeps in-frame sequences only and misses some clones. Where compared with another copy, unresolved V genes explain less than half of these, and the others have no known cause. Here the sample has 150,000 to 200,000 clones; around 86% occur a single time. The top ten clones comprise less than 3% of the sample. Sequences were obtained from peripheral blood. Every receptor here comes from a man in his forties with active or convalescent COVID-19.

The chain is built from TRBV13 and TRBJ2-4, with 8 bases matching TRBD2. The germline V gene has CDR1 PRHDT and CDR2 FYEKMQ (reference sequence). This CDR3 is built from 16 residues. V was pared by 3 bases and J by 8 bases, with 12 bases of the junction left unmatched. CDR3 in amino acids: CASSFGEGTSVHIQYF. CDR3 bases: TGTGCCAGCAGCTTCGGGGAGGGGACTAGTGTCCACATTCAGTACTTC.

The chain carries TRBV4-1 and TRBJ1-3; 8 positions agree with TRBD1. V dropped 3 bases and J dropped 3; count of bases not matched to a gene: 13. This CDR3 comprises 18 residues. Germline CDR1 MGHRA, CDR2 YSYEKL. In nucleotides, the CDR3 is TGCGCCAGCAGCCATCCTCCACCGGGACAGGCATATGGAAACACCATATATTTT. Amino acid sequence: CASSHPPPGQAYGNTIYF.

This chain joins TRBV10-2 and TRBJ2-7; D is unclear. Germline CDR1 and CDR2: WSHSY and SAAADI. The V gene lost 4 bases and the J gene lost 0 bases, with 4 bases spanning the gap. The CDR3 has 12 amino acids. CDR3 amino acids: CASSGDSYEQYF. The DNA for the CDR3 is TGCGCCAGCAGTGGAGACTCCTACGAGCAGTACTTC.

The chain links TRBV5-1 to TRBJ2-1, with D perhaps matching TRBD1 (5 bases). Germline V gene data show CDR1 as SGHRS and CDR2 as YFSETQ. The CDR3 covers 16 residues. Trimming took off 4 bases at V and 0 bases at J, with 14 bases between the two ends. The CDR3 sequence: CASSTGKTSSYNEQFF. The DNA for the CDR3 is TGCGCCAGCAGCACAGGCAAGACGAGCTCCTACAATGAGCAGTTCTTC.

This clone was seen more than once but under ten times. The chain carries TRBV27 and TRBJ1-1; 7 nucleotides align to TRBD1. J lost 1 base, V lost 6 bases, and 2 bases had no gene match. The CDR3 sequence is 13 residues long. CDR1 and CDR2 from the germline V gene are MNHEY and SMNVEV (reference sequence). The DNA of the CDR3 is TGTGCCAGCAGGGGACAGTCGAACACTGAAGCTTTCTTT. This codes for CASRGQSNTEAFF.

This clone is a singleton in its sample. The chain recombines TRBV19 with TRBJ1-5; 9 nucleotides agree with TRBD1. V shed 1 base, J shed 6 bases, and the junction held 7 bases outside the gene matches. Germline V lookup: CDR1 LNHDA, CDR2 SQIVND (reference sequence). The CDR3 has 16 amino acids. This CDR3 reads CASSIGGQGSAQPQHF. Here the CDR3 DNA reads TGTGCCAGTAGTATAGGAGGACAGGGGAGCGCTCAGCCCCAGCATTTT.

The chain couples TRBV5-1 to TRBJ2-2; TRBD2 aligns across 7 bases. The CDR3 covers 15 residues. Germline loops: CDR1 SGHRS, CDR2 YFSETQ. The junction had 1 base not matched to a gene; V was cut back by 1 base and J by 1 base. This CDR3 is CASSLLAGNTGELFF. CDR3 DNA: TGCGCCAGCAGCTTGTTAGCGGGGAACACCGGGGAGCTGTTTTTT.

The chain uses TRBV28 and TRBJ2-7; 9 bases map to TRBD1. Germline CDR1 and CDR2: MDHEN and SYDVKM. Trimming took 6 bases from V and 3 from J; bases not matched to a gene: 3. There are 13 residues in the CDR3. The CDR3 coding sequence is TGTGCCAGCAGGACAGGGGGTGTCTACGAGCAGTACTTC. It yields the protein CASRTGGVYEQYF.

A word on this clone: Mismatch with germline at one junction end may stem from a read error. The chain carries TRBV3-1 (or the pseudogene TRBV3-2) and TRBJ2-3, with 9 bases fitting TRBD2. CDR1 is LGHDT, CDR2 YNNKEL, per germline (reference sequence). The CDR3 loop spans 13 amino acids. In DNA form, the CDR3 reads TGTGCCAGCAGCCAAGGAACAAGCGGGGGGCCTACCTTT. It yields the protein CASSQGTSGGPTF.

The V and J genes are TRBV29-1 and TRBJ1-2, with TRBD1 as a possible D gene (6 bases). Between the trimmed V and J ends, which lost 6 bases and 4 bases, there was a span of 15 bases. CDR3 length: 13 amino acids. The germline CDR1 and CDR2 sequences are SQVTM and ANQGSEA. The CDR3 coding sequence is TGCAGCGTGCTTCGGACAGCCTCCTATGGCTACACCTTC. It encodes CSVLRTASYGYTF.

The V gene is TRBV7-6, the J gene TRBJ1-1; TRBD1 matches at 8 bases. Germline CDR1 SGHVS, CDR2 FNYEAQ. With V trimmed by 5 bases and J by 11 bases, 16 bases remained unmatched. The CDR3 length is 15 residues. The CDR3: CASSPGTGLKLLAFF. The CDR3 DNA is TGTGCCAGCAGCCCGGGGACAGGTTTGAAATTATTGGCTTTCTTT.

This clone was seen a handful of times. This sequence joins TRBV7-8 and TRBJ1-5; 7 bases agree with TRBD1. CDR3 size: 13 residues. The germline V gene has CDR1 SGHVS and CDR2 FQNEAQ. V lost 6 bases to trimming and J lost 7 bases; unmatched junction nucleotides: 6. CDR3 protein: CASSHDRAQPQHF. CDR3 bases: TGTGCCAGCAGTCACGACAGGGCCCAGCCCCAGCATTTT. Full variable domain (rest looked up from reference TRBV7-8 and TRBJ1-5): GAGVSQSPRYKVAKRGQDVALRCDPISGHVSLFWYQQALGQGPEFLTYFQNEAQLDKSGLPSDRFFAERPEGSVSTLKIQRTQQEDSAVYLCASSHDRAQPQHFGDGTRLSIL.

This clone has a single count. This chain uses TRBV28 with TRBJ1-5; TRBD1 agrees at 10 bases. Germline CDR1 is MDHEN and CDR2 is SYDVKM. The CDR3 runs 14 residues. Trimming at V came to 8 bases and at J to 6 bases, leaving 7 bases not matched to a gene. This chain's CDR3 is CASAFGTGAQPQHF. CDR3 in DNA: TGTGCCAGCGCCTTCGGGACAGGGGCTCAGCCCCAGCATTTT.

For the CDR3, the DNA is TGTGCCAGCAGTACAGGGCTAGGGGGTGAAAAACTGTTTTTT. Protein sequence: CASSTGLGGEKLFF. The chain links TRBV27 to TRBJ1-4; TRBD1 might be the D (6 bases). The CDR3 is made up of 14 amino acids. The germline V gene encodes CDR1 MNHEY and CDR2 SMNVEV (reference sequence). Trimming left V 5 bases short and J 7 bases short, with 14 bases between. The variable domain in full, with the rest retrieved from reference TRBV27 and TRBJ1-4, is EAQVTQNPRYLITVTGKKLTVTCSQNMNHEYMSWYRQDPGLGLRQIYYSMNVEVTDKGDVPEGYKVSRKEKRNFPLILESPSPNQTSLYFCASSTGLGGEKLFFGSGTQLSVL.

CDR3 in amino acids: CASSSPGQDYEQYF. CDR3 sequence (DNA): TGTGCCAGCAGCTCCCCCGGACAGGACTACGAGCAGTACTTC. The chain recombines TRBV7-6 with TRBJ2-7; 7 bases align to TRBD1. CDR3 length: 14 residues. The V segment lost 4 bases and the J segment 3 bases; nucleotides outside the gene matches: 6. Germline assignment: CDR1 SGHVS and CDR2 FNYEAQ.

The chain employs TRBV20-1 and TRBJ2-5; a possible D gene is TRBD1 (5 bases). Germline CDR1 reads DFQATT; CDR2 reads SNEGSKA (reference sequence). V lost 3 bases and J 5 bases, leaving 19 bases between the germline ends. CDR3 length equals 15 residues. CDR3 protein: CSASKAGSIWETQYF. The DNA for the CDR3 is TGCAGTGCTAGTAAGGCAGGGTCGATATGGGAGACCCAGTACTTC.

The table lists this clone with a few counts. The chain combines TRBV7-9 with TRBJ2-7; possible D gene TRBD1, 6 bases. The ends were cut back, 4 bases at V and 0 bases at J, with 10 bases in the middle. Germline CDR1 and CDR2: SEHNR and FQNEAQ (reference sequence). The CDR3 loop spans 14 amino acids. Here the CDR3 reads CASSSTGSSYEQYF. Here the CDR3 DNA reads TGTGCCAGCAGCTCAACAGGGAGCTCCTACGAGCAGTACTTC. Using reference TRBV7-9 and TRBJ2-7 for the parts outside the CDR3, the full variable domain is DTGVSQNPRHKITKRGQNVTFRCDPISEHNRLYWYRQTLGQGPEFLTYFQNEAQLEKSRLLSDRFSAERPKGSFSTLEIQRTEQGDSAMYLCASSSTGSSYEQYFGPGTRLTVT.

This clone was found once. The chain recombines TRBV18 with TRBJ2-5; maybe TRBD1 (6 bases). This CDR3 has 15 residues. Trimming cost V 6 bases and J 2 bases, with 16 bases left between them. Germline lookup yields CDR1 KGHSH and CDR2 LQKENI. CDR3 bases: TGTGCCAGCTCCCTTACCTACAGGGATCAAGAGACCCAGTACTTC. Translated, it gives CASSLTYRDQETQYF.

About this clone: The same CDR3 is also encoded by other DNA sequences in this sample. This CDR3 reads CASSLDINQPQHF. The CDR3 nucleotides read TGCGCCAGCAGCCTGGACATTAATCAGCCCCAGCATTTT. This sequence joins TRBV5-1 and TRBJ1-5; a weak D match, TRBD1 (5 bases). The CDR3 sequence is 13 residues long. CDR1 SGHRS and CDR2 YFSETQ come from the germline V gene. Trimming left V 4 bases short and J 4 bases short, with 9 bases between.

The chain employs TRBV6-5 and TRBJ1-1, with D maybe TRBD1 (5 bases). Trimming took 3 bases from V and 4 from J, leaving 12 bases between them. The CDR3 has 14 amino acids. Germline V gene lookup returns CDR1 MNHEY and CDR2 SVGAGI. The CDR3 DNA is TGTGCCAGCAGTTATTTGGAGGGACGCACTGAAGCTTTCTTT. It specifies CASSYLEGRTEAFF.

The V and J genes are TRBV10-3 and TRBJ1-2; TRBD1 might be the D (5 bases). CDR1 and CDR2 (germline): ENHRY, SYGVKD. The V end lost 0 bases, the J end lost 12 bases, and 17 bases lay between the germline ends. The CDR3 is made up of 14 amino acids. CDR3 protein: CAISESTASRANTF. The CDR3 region has the DNA TGTGCCATCAGTGAGTCGACAGCTTCTCGGGCTAACACCTTC.

The V gene is TRBV7-9, the J gene TRBJ2-1; 7 positions agree with TRBD2. J lost 1 base, V lost 8 bases, and 5 bases had no gene match. The CDR3 runs to 14 residues. Per the germline V gene, CDR1 is SEHNR and CDR2 is FQNEAQ (reference sequence). CDR3 region: CASRGGGSYNEQFF. CDR3 coding DNA: TGTGCCAGCCGGGGCGGGGGTTCCTACAATGAGCAGTTCTTC.

The V and J genes are TRBV4-3 and TRBJ1-1; maybe TRBD1 (6 bases). The CDR3 loop spans 17 amino acids. Per the germline V gene, CDR1 is LGHNA and CDR2 is YSLEER. Trimming removed 6 bases at V and 5 bases at J, with 25 bases between. The CDR3 spells CASSYRGAGIVGTEAFF. The CDR3 nucleotides read TGCGCCAGCAGTTATCGGGGGGCGGGGATCGTGGGAACTGAAGCTTTCTTT.

CDR3 sequence reads: CASSLPQGTADGYTF. As DNA, the CDR3 is TGTGCCAGCAGCTTACCTCAGGGTACCGCGGATGGCTACACCTTC. The rearrangement joins TRBV7-2 to TRBJ1-2; D is possibly TRBD1 (5 bases). V shed 2 bases and J shed 6 bases, with 16 bases lying between them. CDR1 is SGHTA, CDR2 FQGNSA, per germline. This CDR3 has 15 residues.

The genes are TRBV4-3 and TRBJ2-5, with D maybe TRBD2 (5 bases). CDR3 length: 14 residues. V gave up 1 base and J gave up 3 bases, with 9 bases separating them. Germline assignment: CDR1 LGHNA and CDR2 YSLEER. CDR3 in DNA: TGCGCCAGCAGCCAAGTCCTCGGGGAAGAGACCCAGTACTTC. Its translation: CASSQVLGEETQYF.

This chain connects TRBV30 to TRBJ1-6; D is perhaps TRBD1 (5 bases). Trimming shortened V by 0 bases and J by 4 bases, and 10 bases separated the two germline ends. Germline V gene sequence: CDR1 GTSNPN, CDR2 SVGIG (reference sequence). The CDR3 spans 15 residues. The CDR3 loop is CAWSVGGPYNSPLHF. The CDR3 DNA follows: TGTGCCTGGAGTGTCGGGGGACCTTATAATTCACCCCTCCACTTT.